The rows below give T cell receptor beta chains drawn from one sample of a study of blood T cell repertoires in COVID-19. TCRdb's table, derived via immunoSEQ multiplex PCR, lists solely in-frame clones and lacks some. The sample has roughly 260,000 clones; 86% are singletons. The sample consisted of peripheral blood. These receptors were taken from a man in his forties or fifties who had recovered from COVID-19. Both conserved end residues are part of each CDR3. A row's size may be missing; if present it is once, few, many or a size class.

>once|TRBV5-5|TRBJ1-6
CASSPAGNPSSPLHF
>.|TRBV14|TRBJ1-6
CASSQSQRYYNSPLHF
>.|TRBV27|TRBJ2-7
CASSGLASSYEQYF
>.|TRBV7-9|TRBJ2-5
CASSGTRLAETQYF
>.|TRBV5-4|TRBJ2-4
CASSLGFGLAASKNIQYF
>.|TRBV18|TRBJ1-4
CASSPGLAKLFF
>.|TRBV7-8|TRBJ1-2
CASSLIGAAYGYTF
>.|TRBV5-1|TRBJ2-5
CASSLDVAAGETQYF
>few|TRBV4-3|TRBJ1-1
CASSQVRQTNTEAFF
>.|TRBV5-1|TRBJ2-3
CASRRDTVSTDTQYF
>few|TRBV6-2/TRBV6-3|TRBJ2-2
CASSLSGSRGGELFF
>.|TRBV7-2|TRBJ2-1
CASSHRVAGTYNEQFF
>few|TRBV4-1|TRBJ2-2
CASSQDRISNTGELFF
>.|TRBV6-2/TRBV6-3|TRBJ1-1
CASSYRLTGGTEAFF
>.|TRBV6-5|TRBJ1-1
CASNGVGTEAFF
>.|TRBV27|TRBJ2-1
CASSPGLAGGPEQFF
>.|TRBV15|TRBJ1-2
CATSKDDRQGYTF
>.|TRBV4-1|TRBJ2-7
CASSQVQGGPYEQYF
>few|TRBV6-6|TRBJ2-1
CASRAHGQGDNNEQFF
>once|TRBV11-2|TRBJ2-1
CASSLGTRWRDNEQFF
>.|TRBV6-2/TRBV6-3|TRBJ2-1
CASSPYRGTGGSNEQFF
>.|TRBV6-6|TRBJ1-5
CASTDSFNQPQHF
>once|TRBV7-9|TRBJ2-1
CASSPGTSGNILSEQFF
>.|TRBV5-1|TRBJ1-6
CASSPRTENSPLHF
>.|TRBV2|TRBJ2-7
CASRRGEQYF
>.|TRBV7-2|TRBJ2-5
CASSRPGTSGGTETQYF
>.|TRBV25-1|TRBJ2-4
CASIGVAKNIQYF
>.|TRBV7-3|TRBJ1-1
CASSLGRNTEAFF
>.|TRBV6-5|TRBJ1-2
CASSYGQLYGYTF
>.|TRBV5-1|TRBJ2-7
CASSFAIAGGSRPWEQYF
>.|TRBV25-1|TRBJ1-1
CASSGAGLPNTEAFF
>.|TRBV2|TRBJ1-2
CASSVDKINYGYTF
>.|TRBV6-1|TRBJ2-2
CASSEALGYSGTGLYTGELFF
>.|TRBV19|TRBJ2-3
CASSLIPVLAGASSTDTQYF
>.|TRBV6-2/TRBV6-3|TRBJ1-5
CASSFTRSNQPQHF
>.|TRBV12-3/TRBV12-4|TRBJ2-3
CASSSRETDTQYF